This passage covers 3 T cell receptor beta chains from one sample sequenced in a study of T cell responses to AZD1222 COVID-19 vaccine. Using immunoSEQ multiplex PCR, the repertoire was profiled, and TCRdb retains in-frame clones only, with some absent. The sample consists of more than 150,000 clones, 75% to 90% of them appearing once. The sample here was peripheral blood, taken 28 days after the second AZD1222 dose. The receptors originated from an adult who received the AZD1222 COVID-19 vaccine.

The chain has TRBV25-1 and TRBJ1-2, with 8 nucleotides matching TRBD1. J was trimmed by 5 bases and V by 3 bases; bases with no gene match: 8. From germline, CDR1 is MGHDK and CDR2 SYGVNS. The CDR3 extends over 15 amino acids. For the CDR3, the DNA is TGTGCCAGCAGTGATACCCGACAGGGGAGATATGGCTACACCTTC. As protein: CASSDTRQGRYGYTF.

In this sample, this clone turned up a few times. The rearrangement links TRBV5-5 to TRBJ2-7; D tentatively reads TRBD1 or TRBD2 (6 bases each). The CDR3 runs 15 residues. Germline V gene sequence: CDR1 SGHKS, CDR2 YYEKEE (reference sequence). The V gene lost 3 bases and the J gene lost 9 bases, with 22 bases spanning the gap. The CDR3 bases are TGTGCCAGCAGCTGGAGGGACACGGGAATCTCCCGGCAGTACTTC. Residues: CASSWRDTGISRQYF.

This chain connects TRBV18 to TRBJ2-1; weak D call: TRBD2 (6 bases). The V gene lost 3 bases and the J gene lost 8 bases, with 11 bases spanning the gap. Germline CDR1 KGHSH, CDR2 LQKENI. CDR3 length: 13 amino acids. CDR3 protein: CASSPSSGYEQFF. CDR3 DNA: TGTGCCAGCTCACCGAGTAGCGGCTATGAGCAGTTCTTC.